This T cell receptor beta chain emerged from a study of early T cells in non-severe SARS-CoV-2 infection. TCRdb fed the 5' RACE reads into MiXCR, producing one record per CDR3 protein. The sample holds 70,000 to 75,000 distinct CDR3 sequences; about 12% are singletons and the top ten take around 4.3%. The trim removed 2 bases at V and 5 bases at J, leaving 11 bases unmatched. There are 15 residues in the CDR3. Germline lookup yields CDR1 SQVTM and CDR2 ANQGSEA. The chain combines TRBV29-1 with TRBJ1-1, with TRBD1 identical over 7 bases. The sequence was collected from an adult who was a healthcare worker with PCR-confirmed SARS-CoV-2 infection or an uninfected control (not recorded which). Sequences were obtained from whole blood. CDR3 protein: CSVEMAPGGQTEAFF. In DNA, the CDR3 is TGCAGCGTTGAAATGGCCCCAGGGGGTCAGACTGAAGCTTTCTTT.